Sequencing of this T cell receptor beta chain was carried out in a study of cytomegalovirus exposure and HLA in healthy donors. Study findings and constraints: In a later analysis, more than 15,000 TCR beta sequences were associated with HLA alleles at 0.05 false discovery rate.

Unmatched junction bases numbered 3, after V lost 5 bases and J lost 2 bases. In germline, CDR1 is SGHNT, CDR2 YENEEA. The CDR3 is made up of 16 amino acids. On this clone itself: Its antigen is currently unknown.

In the PCR, 60 Vbeta and 13 Jbeta primers were used. This table comes from immunoSEQ multiplex PCR, and its TCRdb copy is limited to in-frame clones, with some not included. Of 150,000 to 200,000 clones in the sample, about 86% were seen once. What was sequenced was PBMCs. This chain joins TRBV11-3 and TRBJ2-3; 14 positions match TRBD2. The TCR was taken from a woman under 30 in good health and CMV-seropositive. The CDR3 protein is CASSPGLAGVTDTQYF. CDR3 DNA: TGTGCCAGCAGCCCGGGACTAGCGGGGGTCACAGATACGCAGTATTTT.